The 12 T cell receptor beta chains below all came from one sample that was sequenced in a study of chemoradiotherapy in HPV16-positive cancers (dated by TCRdb to between 2021 and 2024). The protocol used for the library was the immunoSEQ multiplex PCR assay. The source is immuneACCESS, and TCRdb retained only in-frame sequences with V and J called. Part of the clones is not carried over; for the studies checked, unresolved V genes explain less than half of this, and the remainder is unexplained. Recorded for this sample are tens of thousands of clones; about nine tenths of them occurred a single time. The ten most abundant clones make up more than 3.5% of the sample. The material sequenced was blood, taken from a patient who underwent chemoradiotherapy. These receptors were collected from a human donor with HPV-associated anogenital cancer.

The chain links TRBV6-5 to TRBJ1-2, with D possibly matching TRBD1 (5 bases). V lost 6 bases, J lost 4 bases, and 9 bases lay in between. The CDR3 is made up of 12 amino acids. Germline loops: CDR1 MNHEY, CDR2 SVGAGI. CDR3 sequence (DNA): TGTGCCAGCAGAAGAACAGGCTATGGCTACACCTTC. This codes for CASRRTGYGYTF.

The rearrangement links TRBV27 to TRBJ2-7, with D possibly TRBD2 on 6 matching bases. Germline CDR1 reads MNHEY; CDR2 reads SMNVEV (reference sequence). This CDR3 has 13 amino acids. Trimming removed 5 bases from V and 5 bases from J, with 13 bases in between. The CDR3 DNA is TGTGCCAGCAGTCCACTAGCTTCGCACGAGCAGTACTTC. Residues: CASSPLASHEQYF.

The genes are TRBV15 and TRBJ2-5; D is possibly TRBD1 (5 bases). This CDR3 region has 14 residues. V lost 3 bases to trimming and J lost 2 bases, with 10 bases between them. From germline, CDR1 is LNHNV and CDR2 YYDKDF (reference sequence). The DNA of the CDR3 is TGTGCCACCAGCAGTTTCGACAGTCAAGAGACCCAGTACTTC. It encodes CATSSFDSQETQYF.

The chain couples TRBV5-6 to TRBJ2-5; a possible D gene is TRBD1 (5 bases). With 4 bases removed from V and 4 bases from J, the gap between germline ends came to 14 bases. This CDR3 has 14 amino acids. Germline V CDR1 and CDR2: SGHDT, YYEEEE. The CDR3 nucleotides read TGTGCCAGCAGCCTTCTAGGGGCGAGAGAGACCCAGTACTTC. Encoded protein: CASSLLGARETQYF.

In its sample, this clone was seen once. The chain has TRBV6-5 and TRBJ2-1, with D tentatively TRBD1 (6 bases). This CDR3 is 15 amino acids long. Looked up from germline, CDR1 is MNHEY and CDR2 is SVGAGI. Trimming took 6 bases from V and 5 from J, leaving 17 bases between them. The CDR3 protein is CASSRRDTPDNEQFF. The CDR3 nucleotides read TGTGCCAGCAGCCGCCGGGACACCCCGGACAATGAGCAGTTCTTC.

Here the CDR3 reads CASSADSISAYEQYF. As DNA, the CDR3 is TGTGCCAGTAGTGCCGACTCCATCTCCGCCTACGAGCAGTACTTC. The chain uses TRBV19 and TRBJ2-7; D remains ambiguous. CDR3 length: 15 amino acids. From germline, CDR1 is LNHDA and CDR2 SQIVND (reference sequence). The V and J ends lost 5 bases and 2 bases respectively, with 16 bases between them. The variable domain in full, completed from reference TRBV19 and TRBJ2-7, reads DGGITQSPKYLFRKEGQNVTLSCEQNLNHDAMYWYRQDPGQGLRLIYYSQIVNDFQKGDIAEGYSVSREKKESFPLTVTSAQKNPTAFYLCASSADSISAYEQYFGPGTRLTVT.

V gene TRBV7-3 combines with J gene TRBJ2-2; D is unresolved. CDR1 is SGHTA, CDR2 FQGTGA, per germline. The CDR3 extends over 15 amino acids. V was cut by 5 bases and J by 0 bases, with 10 bases left in between. The CDR3 protein is CASSPSRSNTGELFF. Here the CDR3 DNA reads TGTGCCAGCAGCCCTTCACGATCGAACACCGGGGAGCTGTTTTTT.

The genes are TRBV6-1 and TRBJ1-2, with a tentative D call TRBD1 (6 bases). V was shortened by 6 bases and J by 4 bases, with 15 bases between the two germline ends. Germline CDR1 MNHNS, CDR2 SASEGT. The CDR3 has 14 amino acids. The CDR3 nucleotides read TGTGCCAGCAGCGTTACAGGGAAATCCTATGGCTACACCTTC. Its protein product is CASSVTGKSYGYTF.

J is TRBJ2-3 and V is TRBV2, with D tentatively TRBD2 (5 bases). This CDR3 spans 15 amino acids. Germline CDR1 and CDR2: SNHLY and FYNNEI. V lost 4 bases, J lost 0 bases, and 11 bases lay in between. The CDR3: CASSAGVVSTDTQYF. CDR3 coding DNA: TGTGCCAGCAGTGCCGGGGTTGTTAGCACAGATACGCAGTATTTT.

V usage is TRBV10-3 and J usage is TRBJ2-7; D not resolved. Trimming stripped 6 bases from V and 2 bases from J, with 17 bases between. The length of the CDR3 is 15 residues. Germline V lookup: CDR1 ENHRY, CDR2 SYGVKD. The CDR3 sequence: CAIRGDVGRTYEQYF. CDR3 in DNA: TGTGCCATCAGGGGTGACGTCGGGCGAACCTACGAGCAGTACTTC.

This chain connects TRBV15 to TRBJ1-1, with unresolved D. The CDR3 sequence is 15 residues long. Per germline, CDR1 LNHNV and CDR2 YYDKDF (reference sequence). Trimming removed 0 bases from V and 0 bases from J, with 8 bases in between. CDR3: CATSRDYSMNTEAFF. CDR3 coding DNA: TGTGCCACCAGCAGAGATTACAGCATGAACACTGAAGCTTTCTTT. Drawing the rest from reference TRBV15 and TRBJ1-1, the complete variable domain is DAMVIQNPRYQVTQFGKPVTLSCSQTLNHNVMYWYQQKSSQAPKLLFHYYDKDFNNEADTPDNFQSRRPNTSFCFLDIRSPGLGDTAMYLCATSRDYSMNTEAFFGQGTRLTVV.

A word on this clone: Since the CDR3 does not end with the conserved phenylalanine or tryptophan, this likely comes from a read error. Because the CDR3's place on the DNA is in doubt, the DNA is left out and the CDR3 is given as listed by TCRdb. The V and J genes are TRBV23-1 and TRBJ1-4. TRBV23-1 is an ORF, and what it does is uncertain. The CDR3 has 13 amino acids, counting both end residues. This CDR3 is CASREDGPRPSSL.